Each of the 20 T cell receptor beta chains below was sequenced from the same sample in a study of metastatic and nonmetastatic thyroid tumors. MiXCR was used by TCRdb to re-call the PCR reads. The profile shows approximately 31,000 clones, 15% to 20% of them singletons. Not a single patient had been given any form of treatment at any point before undergoing thyroid surgery. The sequenced material came from blood. The source is a female donor with papillary thyroid cancer or a benign thyroid nodule (not recorded which). Some clones in this sample may be carry-over from other donors' samples.

This clone was found many times. V is TRBV20-1 and J is TRBJ1-1; D not resolved. The CDR3 sequence is 12 residues long. From germline, CDR1 is DFQATT and CDR2 SNEGSKA (reference sequence). Trimming removed 3 bases at V and 3 bases at J, with 8 bases between. The DNA for the CDR3 is TGCAGTGCTAGGCTGTTGGACACTGAAGCTTTCTTT. It specifies CSARLLDTEAFF.

In this sample, this clone turned up a few times. A much larger clone lies one base from this, so it may be a read error. V is TRBV5-1 and J is TRBJ2-5; D not certain. The V end lost 1 base, the J end lost 4 bases, and 11 bases lay between the germline ends. Germline CDR1 is SGHRS and CDR2 is YFSETQ. CDR3 length: 14 residues. This chain's CDR3 is CASSLRQWRETQYF. Here the CDR3 DNA reads TGCGCCAGCAGCTTGAGGCAGTGGCGAGAGACCCAGTACTTC.

This clone was picked up many times. The V gene is TRBV11-2, the J gene TRBJ1-6, with 12 bases matching TRBD1. The trim removed 1 base at V and 6 bases at J, leaving 1 base unmatched. Germline assignment: CDR1 SGHAT and CDR2 FQNNGV. CDR3 size: 16 residues. In nucleotides, the CDR3 is TGTGCCAGCAGCTTAGGGGACAGGGGGCTTAATTCACCCCTCCACTTT. Translated, it gives CASSLGDRGLNSPLHF. Together with reference TRBV11-2 and TRBJ1-6, the CDR3 gives the full variable domain: EAGVAQSPRYKIIEKRQSVAFWCNPISGHATLYWYQQILGQGPKLLIQFQNNGVVDDSQLPKDRFSAERLKGVDSTLKIQPAKLEDSAVYLCASSLGDRGLNSPLHFGNGTRLTVT.

The V gene is TRBV2, the J gene TRBJ1-3; D perhaps matches TRBD1 (5 bases). The germline CDR1 and CDR2 sequences are SNHLY and FYNNEI. CDR3 length equals 13 residues. Trimming stripped 7 bases from V and 1 base from J, with 8 bases between. CDR3 sequence reads: CASKGDSGNTIYF. The CDR3 DNA sequence: TGTGCCAGCAAAGGGGATTCTGGAAACACCATATATTTT. The variable domain in full, completed from reference TRBV2 and TRBJ1-3, reads EPEVTQTPSHQVTQMGQEVILRCVPISNHLYFYWYRQILGQKVEFLVSFYNNEISEKSEIFDDQFSVERPDGSNFTLKIRSTKLEDSAMYFCASKGDSGNTIYFGEGSWLTVV.

Ten or more counts support this clone. A much larger clonotype is one base distant, so this may be a read error. The CDR3 region is CAGSQQGGQPQHF. The CDR3 DNA reads TGCGCCGGCAGTCAACAGGGAGGTCAGCCCCAGCATTTT. This chain links TRBV10-2 with TRBJ1-5, with D maybe TRBD1 (6 bases). The CDR3 spans 13 residues. Per germline, CDR1 WSHSY and CDR2 SAAADI.

V is TRBV20-1 and J is TRBJ1-2; no firm D call. Germline V gene lookup returns CDR1 DFQATT and CDR2 SNEGSKA (reference sequence). V was pared by 0 bases and J by 5 bases, with 13 bases between. The CDR3 has 14 residues. DNA for the CDR3: TGCAGTGCTAGAGATATTCCTCCGGGGTATGGCTACACCTTC. Amino acid sequence: CSARDIPPGYGYTF.

A few counts support this clone. Just one base apart from a much larger clone, this may be a read error. The V and J genes are TRBV7-9 and TRBJ2-1; D gene ambiguous. The V end lost 5 bases, the J end lost 15 bases, and 20 bases lay between the germline ends. Germline V CDR1 and CDR2: SEHNR, FQNEAQ (reference sequence). The CDR3 spans 13 residues. CDR3 sequence (DNA): TGTGCCAGCAGCCCTTCGAAGACCCCCACTCGGTTCTTC. Translated, it gives CASSPSKTPTRFF.

This clone was detected ten times or more. J is TRBJ2-4 and V is TRBV7-9; possible D gene TRBD1, 8 bases. V lost 5 bases and J lost 6, with 17 bases in between. The CDR3 has 15 residues. In germline, CDR1 is SEHNR, CDR2 FQNEAQ (reference sequence). The CDR3 protein is CASSPPDREGNIQYF. CDR3 coding DNA: TGTGCCAGCAGCCCGCCGGACAGGGAGGGAAACATTCAGTACTTC.

The V and J genes are TRBV28 and TRBJ2-7, with D perhaps TRBD1 (5 bases). Germline V gene data show CDR1 as MDHEN and CDR2 as SYDVKM. This CDR3 comprises 12 residues. V was trimmed by 6 bases and J by 2 bases, leaving 8 bases between them. Here the CDR3 DNA reads TGTGCCAGCAGGGGGCGCACCTACGAGCAGTACGTC. Translating it yields CASRGRTYEQYV.

This clone was seen a few times. The rearrangement joins TRBV6-5 to TRBJ2-1; D is possibly TRBD2 (6 bases). CDR1 and CDR2 (germline): MNHEY, SVGAGI. The V gene lost 2 bases and the J gene lost 5 bases, with 16 bases spanning the gap. The CDR3 loop spans 16 amino acids. The CDR3 here is CASSYARDGGDNEQFF. The CDR3 nucleotides are TGTGCCAGCAGTTACGCCCGGGACGGGGGAGACAATGAGCAGTTCTTC.

This clone is classed as medium-sized. The chain is built from TRBV6-1 and TRBJ1-5, with a possible D match to TRBD1 (5 bases). This CDR3 is built from 15 residues. Germline assignment: CDR1 MNHNS and CDR2 SASEGT. Trimming stripped 4 bases from V and 6 bases from J, with 16 bases between. The CDR3 DNA sequence: TGTGCCAGCAGTGCCGTTCTGGAGGGGCCTCAGCCCCAGCATTTT. The encoded protein is CASSAVLEGPQPQHF.

This clone is labeled as medium-sized. The J gene is TRBJ2-3, the V gene TRBV6-1; the D gene is possibly TRBD2 (7 bases). The V gene lost 6 bases and the J gene lost 5 bases, with 15 bases spanning the gap. The germline gives CDR1 MNHNS, CDR2 SASEGT. The CDR3 is 14 residues long. The DNA of the CDR3 is TGTGCCAGCAGCTGGGGGGGCCTCGGAGATACGCAGTATTTT. This sequence encodes CASSWGGLGDTQYF.

This clone was recorded at least ten times. The chain uses TRBV2 and TRBJ2-3; possible D gene TRBD1, 6 bases. The CDR3 runs 18 residues. Germline V CDR1 and CDR2: SNHLY, FYNNEI. Trimming shortened V by 6 bases and J by 0 bases, and 22 bases separated the two germline ends. For the CDR3, the DNA is TGTGCCAGCAGCCAACTCCTCAAGGGGACAATTAGCACAGATACGCAGTATTTT. Translating it yields CASSQLLKGTISTDTQYF.

Ten or more counts support this clone. The chain recombines TRBV9 with TRBJ2-3; a possible D gene is TRBD2 (5 bases). This CDR3 spans 14 amino acids. The V gene's germline CDR1 is SGDLS and CDR2 YYNGEE. V lost 1 base and J lost 4, with 10 bases in between. CDR3 region: CASSVRYGADTQYF. DNA for the CDR3: TGTGCCAGCAGCGTAAGGTACGGGGCAGATACGCAGTATTTT.

This clone was recorded at least ten times. The V and J genes are TRBV5-1 and TRBJ2-7, with 10 bases that match TRBD1. The CDR3 has 15 residues. Germline trimming cut 0 bases from V and 3 bases from J; bases unmatched to any gene: 3. Germline loops: CDR1 SGHRS, CDR2 YFSETQ. The CDR3 region is CASSLGTGGIYEQYF. The CDR3 DNA sequence: TGCGCCAGCAGCTTGGGGACAGGGGGGATCTACGAGCAGTACTTC.

This chain uses TRBV20-1 with TRBJ2-1, with 11 bases matching TRBD2. From germline, CDR1 is DFQATT and CDR2 SNEGSKA (reference sequence). V lost 5 bases and J lost 8; bases outside the gene matches: 14. This CDR3 contains 16 residues. The DNA for the CDR3 is TGCAGTGCTCGTCCTTTTAGCGGGAGGGTTGGCGATGAGCAGTTCTTC. Encoded protein: CSARPFSGRVGDEQFF.

The genes are TRBV6-5 and TRBJ2-2; a possible D gene is TRBD1 (6 bases). Trimming removed 8 bases from V and 5 bases from J, with 12 bases in between. The CDR3 covers 13 residues. The germline V gene has CDR1 MNHEY and CDR2 SVGAGI. Here the CDR3 DNA reads TGTGCCAGCTGTTTTCAGGGGACCGGGGAGCTGTTTTTT. Its translation: CASCFQGTGELFF.

This clone is medium-sized (0.01 to 0.1%) by share. The chain couples TRBV12-3 or TRBV12-4 to TRBJ2-7; 7 bases match TRBD1. The ends lost 3 bases at V and 12 bases at J; junction bases unmatched: 5. The CDR3 loop spans 11 amino acids. The CDR3 DNA follows: TGTGCCAGCAGTTTGGGCCAGGGGGTGTACTTC. This codes for CASSLGQGVYF.

This clone was observed at least ten times. V and J are TRBV3-1 and TRBJ2-3, with 9 bases that match TRBD2. V gave up 0 bases and J gave up 6 bases; unmatched junction bases: 7. The CDR3 covers 16 residues. CDR1 and CDR2 (germline): LGHDT, YNNKEL (reference sequence). The CDR3, as DNA: TGTGCCAGCAGCCAAGATGCGCGGGGGGGCAGGGATACGCAGTATTTT. The encoded protein is CASSQDARGGRDTQYF.

This clone was recorded a few times. One end of the junction does not line up with germline, which may come from a read error. The V and J genes are TRBV2 and TRBJ1-5; unclear D gene. CDR3 length equals 14 residues. The germline V gene encodes CDR1 SNHLY and CDR2 FYNNEI. The CDR3 reads CATTQSRINQPHHF. The CDR3 DNA is TGTGCCACCACCCAAAGCAGAATCAATCAGCCCCATCATTTT.